This section outlines one T cell receptor beta chain sequence together with its context. Its antigen is unidentified. Sequencing was performed with immunoSEQ multiplex PCR; in TCRdb, only in-frame clones are kept and a portion is missing. Of some 380,000 clones detected, around 96% appear once; the ten largest clones hold around 0.29%. This CDR3 has 13 amino acids. Germline CDR1 and CDR2: MDHEN and SYDVKM. Trimming took off 6 bases at V and 5 bases at J, with 13 bases between the two ends. The sample is drawn from a study of shared clonotypes between healthy human individuals. Study context: For every donor, three CD4 naive, three CD4 memory, two CD8 naive and one CD8 memory plates were used. The study, taken as a whole, reports: Clonotypes which were not shared had lower generation probabilities than clonotypes that all four donors shared. Compared with memory subsets, naive subsets generally had larger estimated richness. Around 5% of naive CD4 clonotypes were common to four donors.

The TCR was taken from a man in his thirties or forties in good health. The chain employs TRBV28 and TRBJ2-5, with D perhaps TRBD2 (6 bases). What was sequenced was memory CD8+ T cells sorted from blood. Subset described: CD45RO+ cells pooled with CCR7-negative TemRA cells. The CDR3 spells CASRISGVETQYF. The CDR3 coding sequence is TGTGCCAGCAGGATTTCGGGAGTTGAGACCCAGTACTTC.